These 13 T cell receptor beta chains originate from one sample sequenced in a study of cytomegalovirus exposure and HLA in healthy donors. PCR involved 60 Vbeta and 13 Jbeta primers. Assay used: immunoSEQ multiplex PCR; TCRdb lists only in-frame clones, some missing. The data contain about 230,000 clones, roughly 73% of them singletons. The sequenced material came from PBMCs. The receptors shown here come from a boy between 10 and 17 years old in good health and CMV-seronegative.

V gene TRBV9 combines with J gene TRBJ1-5, with a tentative D call TRBD1 (5 bases). V lost 3 bases to trimming and J lost 6 bases, with 13 bases between them. CDR1 and CDR2 (germline): SGDLS, YYNGEE. CDR3 length: 14 amino acids. CDR3 coding DNA: TGTGCCAGCAGCGGTGACAGATCAGGTCAGCCCCAGCATTTT. This sequence encodes CASSGDRSGQPQHF.

This clone came up a few times. The chain employs TRBV25-1 and TRBJ1-1, with a weak D call TRBD1 (5 bases). Germline assignment: CDR1 MGHDK and CDR2 SYGVNS. The CDR3 totals 16 residues. V was cut by 2 bases and J by 0 bases, with 13 bases left in between. Written as DNA, the CDR3 is TGTGCCAGCAGTGAAACTGGGAAGGGGATGAACACTGAAGCTTTCTTT. Its translation: CASSETGKGMNTEAFF.

This rearrangement joins TRBV7-3 to TRBJ2-7, with TRBD1 matching 10 bases. The length of the CDR3 is 14 residues. Germline CDR1 and CDR2: SGHTA and FQGTGA. The V gene end was trimmed by 2 bases and the J gene end by 5 bases; junction bases not matched to a gene: 3. CDR3 sequence reads: CASSLDRGRDEQYF. CDR3 nucleotides: TGTGCCAGCAGCTTAGACAGGGGGCGCGACGAGCAGTACTTC. Full variable domain (outside the CDR3, taken from reference TRBV7-3 and TRBJ2-7): GAGVSQTPSNKVTEKGKYVELRCDPISGHTALYWYRQSLGQGPEFLIYFQGTGAADDSGLPNDRFFAVRPEGSVSTLKIQRTERGDSAVYLCASSLDRGRDEQYFGPGTRLTVT.

V gene TRBV5-1 combines with J gene TRBJ2-7; TRBD2 agrees at 8 bases. The V gene end was trimmed by 4 bases and the J gene end by 1 base; junction bases not matched to a gene: 13. CDR1 is SGHRS, CDR2 YFSETQ, per germline. The CDR3 is 17 residues long. The CDR3 sequence: CASSAYPRERGSYEQYF. In DNA form, the CDR3 reads TGCGCCAGCAGCGCGTACCCCCGGGAGCGGGGGTCCTACGAGCAGTACTTC.

V gene TRBV5-4 combines with J gene TRBJ1-1; maybe TRBD1 (6 bases). Germline V gene sequence: CDR1 SGHNT, CDR2 YYREEE (reference sequence). V lost 2 bases and J 3 bases, leaving 20 bases between the germline ends. The CDR3 is 17 residues long. The CDR3 protein is CASSFRRWVDRDTEAFF. CDR3 in DNA: TGTGCCAGCAGCTTTCGGCGATGGGTGGACAGAGACACTGAAGCTTTCTTT.

V is TRBV9 and J is TRBJ1-2, with a tentative D call TRBD1 (5 bases). Per germline, CDR1 SGDLS and CDR2 YYNGEE. The CDR3 runs 13 residues. V lost 3 bases to trimming and J lost 4 bases, with 10 bases between them. In nucleotides, the CDR3 is TGTGCCAGCAGCGCGACAGCGTCCTATGGCTACACCTTC. Encoded protein: CASSATASYGYTF.

This chain joins TRBV6-6 and TRBJ1-2; 7 bases match TRBD1. This CDR3 is built from 15 residues. CDR1 is MNHNY and CDR2 is SVGAGI in the germline V gene (reference sequence). J was trimmed by 2 bases and V by 3 bases; bases with no gene match: 6. CDR3 DNA sequence: TGTGCCAGCAGTTATCCTTTACAGGGGAACTATGGCTACACCTTC. This translates into CASSYPLQGNYGYTF.

The V call is TRBV11-3, the J call TRBJ1-2; D remains ambiguous. In germline, CDR1 is SGHNT, CDR2 YENEEA. This CDR3 contains 14 residues. Trimming took off 0 bases at V and 4 bases at J, with 9 bases between the two ends. The CDR3 here is CASSLEGLGYGYTF. Here the CDR3 DNA reads TGTGCCAGCAGCTTAGAAGGCCTAGGCTATGGCTACACCTTC.

This sequence joins TRBV10-3 and TRBJ1-1; D unresolved. Trimming took 0 bases from V and 6 from J, leaving 11 bases between them. The CDR3 consists of 14 residues. Germline CDR1 is ENHRY and CDR2 is SYGVKD. CDR3 in DNA: TGTGCCATCAGTGAGTCGACGGGGTATGCTGAAGCTTTCTTT. Translating it yields CAISESTGYAEAFF.

The gene calls are TRBV19 and TRBJ1-2; 7 bases are a match to TRBD1. The CDR3 has 13 residues. Germline CDR1 LNHDA, CDR2 SQIVND (reference sequence). Trimming took 7 bases from V and 8 from J; bases not matched to a gene: 10. CDR3 bases: TGTGCCAGTAAGATACAGGGGTCGGAAGGCTACACCTTC. Its translation: CASKIQGSEGYTF. Full variable domain (outside the CDR3, taken from reference TRBV19 and TRBJ1-2): DGGITQSPKYLFRKEGQNVTLSCEQNLNHDAMYWYRQDPGQGLRLIYYSQIVNDFQKGDIAEGYSVSREKKESFPLTVTSAQKNPTAFYLCASKIQGSEGYTFGSGTRLTVV.

The rearrangement links TRBV9 to TRBJ2-3; TRBD2 is a possible D gene (5 bases). The CDR3 runs 15 residues. Germline lookup yields CDR1 SGDLS and CDR2 YYNGEE. V was cut by 3 bases and J by 1 base, with 12 bases left in between. The CDR3: CASSARRGGTDTQYF. The CDR3 DNA sequence: TGTGCCAGCAGCGCCCGCCGGGGAGGCACAGATACGCAGTATTTT.

This clone has just a few counts. The rearrangement uses TRBV9 and TRBJ2-5; tentative D call: TRBD1 (5 bases). Germline assignment: CDR1 SGDLS and CDR2 YYNGEE. V dropped 4 bases and J dropped 4 bases, with 17 bases sitting between them. The CDR3 runs to 15 residues. The CDR3 coding sequence is TGTGCCAGCAGCCCATACCACAAGGGGCCAGAGACCCAGTACTTC. This gives the protein CASSPYHKGPETQYF. The variable domain in full, with the rest retrieved from reference TRBV9 and TRBJ2-5, is DSGVTQTPKHLITATGQRVTLRCSPRSGDLSVYWYQQSLDQGLQFLIQYYNGEERAKGNILERFSAQQFPDLHSELNLSSLELGDSALYFCASSPYHKGPETQYFGPGTRLLVL.

Regarding this clone: The sample contains more than one DNA sequence encoding this CDR3. The V gene is TRBV5-1, the J gene TRBJ2-2, with 7 bases fitting TRBD1. CDR1 is SGHRS and CDR2 is YFSETQ in the germline V gene. V lost 2 bases, J lost 3 bases, and 4 bases stayed unmatched. The CDR3 is 15 residues long. This chain's CDR3 is CASSLRTGDTGELFF. The CDR3 DNA follows: TGCGCCAGCAGCTTAAGGACAGGAGACACCGGGGAGCTGTTTTTT. Together with reference TRBV5-1 and TRBJ2-2, the CDR3 gives the full variable domain: KAGVTQTPRYLIKTRGQQVTLSCSPISGHRSVSWYQQTPGQGLQFLFEYFSETQRNKGNFPGRFSGRQFSNSRSEMNVSTLELGDSALYLCASSLRTGDTGELFFGEGSRLTVL.